A single TCR beta chain is shown here with its context. In TCRdb, the 5' RACE reads were re-called with MiXCR into one record per CDR3 protein. The table has 500,000 to 650,000 distinct CDR3 sequences, around an eighth seen once. The data were taken from a study of T cells after yellow fever vaccination. CDR1 is SGHNT, CDR2 YYREEE, per germline (reference sequence). V was pared by 6 bases and J by 4 bases, with 10 bases between. This CDR3 is 13 amino acids long. The chain has TRBV5-4 and TRBJ2-2; D gene unclear. The source of this sequence is a man in his thirties or forties who received the YFV17D yellow fever vaccine. Source: PBMCs, taken on the day of the yellow fever booster vaccination. As DNA, the CDR3 is TGTGCCAGCACAGGTCTGGGCACCGGGGAGCTGTTTTTT. Its translation: CASTGLGTGELFF.